The 31 T cell receptor beta chains given below trace back to one sample, sequenced in a study of molecular identifiers for immune sequencing clone quantification. Using its own MiXCR run on the PCR reads, TCRdb lists one record per CDR3 protein. This sample has about 68,000 distinct CDR3 sequences; around 18% occur once, and the top ten carry 1.5%. The material sequenced was naive CD8+ T cells from blood, with Jurkat cell RNA spiked in. The subset is: FACS-sorted CD8+CD4-CCR7+CD45RA+ naive T cells. The source is a human donor in good health. Some libraries in this study had Jurkat cell RNA spiked in.

This clonotype came up a few times. This may come from a read error, since a much larger clone is one base off. CDR3 nucleotides: TGTGCCAGCAGCCAAGTAGGGGGTACGGAGCAGTACTTC. This sequence encodes CASSQVGGTEQYF. This chain links TRBV14 with TRBJ2-7; a weak D match, TRBD1 (6 bases). The CDR3 is 13 amino acids. Germline loops: CDR1 SGHDN, CDR2 FVKESK. V was pared by 1 base and J by 7 bases, with 11 bases between.

This clonotype was recorded many times. The chain links TRBV4-1 to TRBJ2-2; a weak D match, TRBD2 (5 bases). The CDR3 sequence is 12 residues long. V gave up 3 bases and J gave up 6 bases, with 5 bases separating them. From germline, CDR1 is MGHRA and CDR2 YSYEKL. CDR3 region: CASSHSAGELFF. CDR3 DNA sequence: TGCGCCAGCAGCCATAGCGCCGGGGAGCTGTTTTTT.

The rearrangement joins TRBV11-2 to TRBJ1-2, with D perhaps matching TRBD1 (6 bases). Trimming took 2 bases from V and 7 from J, leaving 17 bases between them. Germline CDR1 and CDR2: SGHAT and FQNNGV. This CDR3 has 15 residues. The CDR3, as DNA: TGTGCCAGCAGCTTACCCCGGACAGAGCAGGGTGGCTACACCTTC. Its protein product is CASSLPRTEQGGYTF. Full variable domain (outside the CDR3, taken from reference TRBV11-2 and TRBJ1-2): EAGVAQSPRYKIIEKRQSVAFWCNPISGHATLYWYQQILGQGPKLLIQFQNNGVVDDSQLPKDRFSAERLKGVDSTLKIQPAKLEDSAVYLCASSLPRTEQGGYTFGSGTRLTVV.

This clonotype showed up many times. The conserved final phenylalanine or tryptophan is absent from the CDR3, which likely points to a read error. The chain carries TRBV4-3 and TRBJ2-3; D is possibly TRBD2 (5 bases). This CDR3 comprises 15 residues. Germline V lookup: CDR1 LGHNA, CDR2 YSLEER. V lost 4 bases and J lost 5, with 16 bases in between. The CDR3 coding sequence is TGCGCCAGCAGCCTCGGACTCAACCTCGAAGATACGCAGTATTCT. Amino acids: CASSLGLNLEDTQYS.

The rearrangement links TRBV19 to TRBJ2-7, with 12 bases lining up with TRBD2. CDR3 length: 15 residues. Germline-derived CDR1 and CDR2 are LNHDA and SQIVND (reference sequence). After removal of 11 bases from V and 3 bases from J, the junction contained 11 bases not matched to a gene. CDR3 in DNA: TGTGCCGGTACCCCGACTAGCGGGAGTATCTACGAGCAGTACTTC. This gives the protein CAGTPTSGSIYEQYF.

This clonotype was seen at least ten times. V usage is TRBV27 and J usage is TRBJ2-7; D perhaps matches TRBD1 (5 bases). Trimming took 4 bases from V and 2 from J, leaving 9 bases between them. Germline CDR1 reads MNHEY; CDR2 reads SMNVEV (reference sequence). This CDR3 spans 13 amino acids. The CDR3 DNA follows: TGTGCCAGCAGTTCCCAGGGTCCCTACGAGCAGTACTTC. Amino acids: CASSSQGPYEQYF.

The rearrangement uses TRBV11-3 and TRBJ1-4; D is unresolved. V was clipped by 1 base and J by 4 bases, with 10 bases between them. Germline V gene lookup returns CDR1 SGHNT and CDR2 YENEEA. The CDR3 covers 15 residues. The DNA of the CDR3 is TGTGCCAGCAGCTTAGCTGGTCCGAGTAATGAAAAACTGTTTTTT. Translating gives CASSLAGPSNEKLFF.

Comments on this clonotype: A far larger clone is one nucleotide away, so this likely arose from a read error. This chain joins TRBV7-9 and TRBJ2-7; 8 nucleotides match TRBD2. Germline CDR1 reads SEHNR; CDR2 reads FQNEAQ (reference sequence). This CDR3 has 13 amino acids. V shed 8 bases, J shed 1 base, and the junction held 4 bases outside the gene matches. This CDR3 reads CASGPGGSYEQYF. The CDR3 DNA sequence: TGTGCCAGCGGCCCGGGGGGGTCCTACGAGCAGTACTTC.

This clonotype was recorded at least ten times. The chain is built from TRBV20-1 and TRBJ2-7, with D possibly matching TRBD1 (6 bases). Between the trimmed V and J ends, which lost 3 bases and 0 bases, there was a span of 9 bases. The V gene's germline CDR1 is DFQATT and CDR2 SNEGSKA (reference sequence). This CDR3 comprises 13 residues. The CDR3 region has the DNA TGCAGTGCTAGGGGACACTACTCCTACGAGCAGTACTTC. It encodes CSARGHYSYEQYF.

At least ten counts were recorded for this clonotype. The rearrangement joins TRBV29-1 to TRBJ2-1; D is unclear. Trimming took off 2 bases at V and 7 bases at J, with 6 bases between the two ends. This CDR3 has 11 residues. Germline-derived CDR1 and CDR2 are SQVTM and ANQGSEA. The chain's CDR3 is CSVELQNEQFF. The CDR3 DNA reads TGCAGCGTTGAATTACAGAATGAGCAGTTCTTC.

The table lists this clonotype with many counts. The chain has TRBV24-1 and TRBJ2-5; D is perhaps TRBD2 (5 bases). CDR1 KGHDR and CDR2 SFDVKD come from the germline V gene. The CDR3 is made up of 10 amino acids. The V gene lost 12 bases and the J gene lost 6 bases, with 10 bases spanning the gap. The CDR3 nucleotides read TGTGCCCCTCAGCGGCAGACCCAGTACTTC. It is translated as CAPQRQTQYF.

J is TRBJ2-7 and V is TRBV28, with TRBD1 matching 7 bases. The CDR3 consists of 14 residues. V lost 1 base, J lost 4 bases, and 4 bases stayed unmatched. Looked up from germline, CDR1 is MDHEN and CDR2 is SYDVKM. The CDR3 DNA is TGTGCCAGCAGTTTATTGGGACAGAGTTACGAGCAGTACTTC. It translates to CASSLLGQSYEQYF.

This clonotype was seen ten or more times. V is TRBV30 and J is TRBJ2-3; TRBD2 agrees at 7 bases. This CDR3 region has 15 residues. Trimming at V came to 3 bases and at J to 2 bases, leaving 8 bases not matched to a gene. Germline assignment: CDR1 GTSNPN and CDR2 SVGIG (reference sequence). CDR3 protein: CAWSASGNPTDTQYF. The DNA for the CDR3 is TGTGCCTGGAGCGCCAGCGGGAATCCCACAGATACGCAGTATTTT.

On this clonotype itself: This could be a read error, since a much larger clone is one nucleotide away. J is TRBJ1-1 and V is TRBV11-2, with D tentatively TRBD1 (6 bases). The CDR3 covers 15 residues. Germline V gene data show CDR1 as SGHAT and CDR2 as FQNNGV. CDR3 DNA sequence: TGTGCCAGCCGCTTAGATGGGGGCTTAAACACTGAAGCTTTCTTT. Translated, it gives CASRLDGGLNTEAFF.

This clonotype was recorded many times. V is TRBV27 and J is TRBJ2-1; 10 nucleotides line up with TRBD2. J was trimmed by 4 bases and V by 2 bases; bases with no gene match: 5. The V gene's germline CDR1 is MNHEY and CDR2 SMNVEV (reference sequence). The CDR3 loop spans 16 amino acids. The CDR3 sequence is CASSLSGRASYNEQFF. CDR3 nucleotides: TGTGCCAGCAGTTTAAGCGGGAGGGCCTCGTACAATGAGCAGTTCTTC.

This clonotype was found many times. The chain carries TRBV10-2 and TRBJ1-1, with D uncertain. Germline V gene lookup returns CDR1 WSHSY and CDR2 SAAADI. The CDR3 is 13 residues long. Trimming took off 7 bases at V and 0 bases at J, with 9 bases between the two ends. The CDR3 reads CASKGILNTEAFF. CDR3 nucleotides: TGCGCCAGCAAAGGGATACTGAACACTGAAGCTTTCTTT.

This clonotype was counted many times. V is TRBV29-1 and J is TRBJ2-1; D tentatively reads TRBD1 or TRBD2 (7 bases each). The CDR3 contains 14 residues. V lost 3 bases and J lost 2, with 11 bases in between. Looked up from germline, CDR1 is SQVTM and CDR2 is ANQGSEA. This CDR3 is CSVDQGGTYNEQFF. CDR3 DNA: TGCAGCGTTGATCAGGGGGGGACCTACAATGAGCAGTTCTTC.

This clonotype was counted at least ten times. The chain combines TRBV14 with TRBJ2-7; 7 bases match TRBD1. The CDR3 contains 15 residues. CDR1 SGHDN and CDR2 FVKESK come from the germline V gene. The V and J ends lost 0 bases and 0 bases, in that order; junction bases with no gene match: 2. The CDR3 spells CASSQEGTASYEQYF. The CDR3 bases are TGTGCCAGCAGCCAAGAAGGGACAGCCTCCTACGAGCAGTACTTC.

The sample holds many counts of this clonotype. DNA for the CDR3: TGTGCCAGCAGTTTTGGAGCGGAACACCAAGAGACCCAGTACTTC. Translating it yields CASSFGAEHQETQYF. This chain uses TRBV28 with TRBJ2-5; D is perhaps TRBD2 (5 bases). The CDR3 contains 15 residues. Germline loops: CDR1 MDHEN, CDR2 SYDVKM. Trimming pared 3 bases from V and 0 bases from J, leaving 11 bases between.

This clonotype was found many times. This chain uses TRBV3-1 with TRBJ2-3; perhaps TRBD1 as D (6 bases). The CDR3 runs 13 residues. V dropped 4 bases and J dropped 3 bases, with 8 bases sitting between them. From germline, CDR1 is LGHDT and CDR2 YNNKEL (reference sequence). The CDR3 spells CASSLTGTDTQYF. The CDR3, as DNA: TGTGCCAGCAGCCTTACAGGGACAGATACGCAGTATTTT.

In this sample, this clonotype turned up many times. The rearrangement links TRBV6-2 or TRBV6-3 to TRBJ2-3, with 11 bases that match TRBD2. Germline CDR1 reads MNHEY; CDR2 reads SVGEGT. The ends lost 5 bases at V and 1 base at J; junction bases unmatched: 8. The CDR3 loop spans 17 amino acids. The CDR3 sequence: CASSQTGLAAGTDTQYF. CDR3 sequence (DNA): TGTGCCAGCAGTCAAACGGGACTAGCGGCTGGCACAGATACGCAGTATTTT.

Many counts were recorded for this clonotype. V and J are TRBV27 and TRBJ1-1, with TRBD1 as a possible D gene (6 bases). Germline lookup yields CDR1 MNHEY and CDR2 SMNVEV (reference sequence). V dropped 6 bases and J dropped 6 bases, with 20 bases sitting between them. CDR3 length: 15 residues. CDR3 DNA sequence: TGTGCCAGCAGCTTAACCCCAGGGGTTCTACCTGAAGCTTTCTTT. It encodes CASSLTPGVLPEAFF.

This clonotype was counted ten times or more. The chain employs TRBV10-3 and TRBJ2-7, with unresolved D. From germline, CDR1 is ENHRY and CDR2 SYGVKD. This CDR3 contains 13 residues. V gave up 2 bases and J gave up 3 bases, with 8 bases separating them. DNA of the CDR3: TGTGCCATCAGTGAGAGGGCCAACTACGAGCAGTACTTC. It encodes CAISERANYEQYF.

This clonotype was recorded many times. This rearrangement joins TRBV27 to TRBJ2-3; 9 bases are shared with TRBD2. Trimming at V came to 2 bases and at J to 3 bases, leaving 6 bases not matched to a gene. The CDR3 spans 16 residues. Per germline, CDR1 MNHEY and CDR2 SMNVEV (reference sequence). The CDR3 bases are TGTGCCAGCAGTTTAATAGCGGGAGCTGTTACAGATACGCAGTATTTT. Protein product: CASSLIAGAVTDTQYF.

The rearrangement links TRBV29-1 to TRBJ1-4; D is unresolved. Germline CDR1 SQVTM, CDR2 ANQGSEA. The CDR3 is made up of 14 amino acids. V shed 0 bases and J shed 6 bases, with 11 bases lying between them. The CDR3 loop reads CSVEEAGADEKLFF. For the CDR3, the DNA is TGCAGCGTTGAAGAAGCAGGAGCTGATGAAAAACTGTTTTTT.

The sample holds a few counts of this clonotype. One end of the junction varies from germline; a read error may be responsible. J is TRBJ2-7 and V is TRBV27; 7 nucleotides line up with TRBD2. Germline values: CDR1 MNHEY, CDR2 SMNVEV (reference sequence). The CDR3 covers 14 residues. The CDR3 is CASSYRRESYEQYF. DNA for the CDR3: TGTGCCAGCAGTTATAGGCGGGAGTCCTATGAGCAGTACTTC.

The genes are TRBV9 and TRBJ2-7; D is perhaps TRBD2 (6 bases). The length of the CDR3 is 14 residues. Germline V gene data show CDR1 as SGDLS and CDR2 as YYNGEE. Trimming pared 4 bases from V and 0 bases from J, leaving 11 bases between. The CDR3 spells CASSTQGLSYEQYF. The CDR3 bases are TGTGCCAGCAGCACCCAGGGACTCTCCTACGAGCAGTACTTC.

In its sample, this clonotype was seen many times. This chain links TRBV7-9 with TRBJ2-1; D perhaps matches TRBD2 (6 bases). V lost 6 bases, J lost 5 bases, and 8 bases lay in between. Germline V gene data show CDR1 as SEHNR and CDR2 as FQNEAQ (reference sequence). This CDR3 has 12 residues. The CDR3 protein is CASRLAHNEQFF. In DNA, the CDR3 is TGTGCCAGCAGACTAGCCCACAATGAGCAGTTCTTC.

In the case of this clonotype: This sequence may be a read error, since a much larger clone differs from it by one base. This rearrangement joins TRBV12-3 or TRBV12-4 to TRBJ2-3, with D tentatively TRBD1 or TRBD2 (6 bases each). V shed 6 bases and J shed 2 bases, with 18 bases lying between them. There are 16 residues in the CDR3. This CDR3 reads CASRGGLHLNTDTQYF. Here the CDR3 DNA reads TGTGCCAGCAGAGGGGGGTTACACTTAAACACAGATACGCAGTATTTT.

In its sample, this clonotype was seen a few times. CDR3 DNA sequence: TGTGCCAGCAGCATTCACTTAGGGCCCCAGAACATTCAGTACTTC. Its translation: CASSIHLGPQNIQYF. The chain carries TRBV11-2 and TRBJ2-4; no firm D call. CDR1 is SGHAT and CDR2 is FQNNGV in the germline V gene. CDR3 length equals 15 residues. Trimming cost V 5 bases and J 7 bases, with 18 bases left between them.

In the case of this clonotype: One base away lies a much larger clone, so this may be a sequencing read error. The V and J genes are TRBV9 and TRBJ1-2; D is possibly TRBD1 (6 bases). The CDR3 is 15 residues long. Germline CDR1 is SGDLS and CDR2 is YYNGEE. CDR3 in DNA: TGTGCCAGCAGCCCCCGACAGGTAGCTAACCATGGCTACACCTTC. Protein: CASSPRQVANHGYTF.